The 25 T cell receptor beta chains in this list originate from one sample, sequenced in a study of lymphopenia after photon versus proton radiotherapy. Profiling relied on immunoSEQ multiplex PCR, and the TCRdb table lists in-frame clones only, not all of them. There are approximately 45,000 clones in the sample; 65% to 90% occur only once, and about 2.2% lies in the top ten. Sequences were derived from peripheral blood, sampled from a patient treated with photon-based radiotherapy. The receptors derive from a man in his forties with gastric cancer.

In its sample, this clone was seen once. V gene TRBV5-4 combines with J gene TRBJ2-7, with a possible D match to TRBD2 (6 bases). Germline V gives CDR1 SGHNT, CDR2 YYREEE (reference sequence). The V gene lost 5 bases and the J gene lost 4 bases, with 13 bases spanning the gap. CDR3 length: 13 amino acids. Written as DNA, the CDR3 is TGTGCCAGCAGACGGGACTTAGAGTACGAGCAGTACTTC. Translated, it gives CASRRDLEYEQYF.

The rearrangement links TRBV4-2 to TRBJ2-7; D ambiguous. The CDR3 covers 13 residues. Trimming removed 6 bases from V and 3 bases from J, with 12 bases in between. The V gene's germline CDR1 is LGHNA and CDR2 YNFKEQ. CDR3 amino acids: CASRPRSGYEQYF. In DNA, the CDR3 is TGTGCCAGCAGACCCCGGTCGGGCTACGAGCAGTACTTC.

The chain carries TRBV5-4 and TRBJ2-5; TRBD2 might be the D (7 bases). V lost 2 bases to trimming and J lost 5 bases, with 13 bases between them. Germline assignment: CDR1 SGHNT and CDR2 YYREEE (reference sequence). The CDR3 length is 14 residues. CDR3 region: CASSLGGAEETQYF. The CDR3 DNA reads TGTGCCAGCAGCTTAGGGGGGGCGGAGGAGACCCAGTACTTC.

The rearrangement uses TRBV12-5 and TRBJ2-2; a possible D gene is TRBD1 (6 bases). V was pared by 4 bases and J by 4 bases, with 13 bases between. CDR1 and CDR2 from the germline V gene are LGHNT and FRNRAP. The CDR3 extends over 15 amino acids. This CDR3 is CASGSPGHITGELFF. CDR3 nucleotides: TGTGCTAGTGGTTCTCCGGGACACATCACCGGGGAGCTGTTTTTT.

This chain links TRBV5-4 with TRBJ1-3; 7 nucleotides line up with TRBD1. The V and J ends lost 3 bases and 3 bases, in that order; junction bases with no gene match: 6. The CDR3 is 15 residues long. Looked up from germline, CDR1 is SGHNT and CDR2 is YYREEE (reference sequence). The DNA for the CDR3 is TGTGCCAGCAGCTACAGGGGAGGAAGTGGAAACACCATATATTTT. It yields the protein CASSYRGGSGNTIYF. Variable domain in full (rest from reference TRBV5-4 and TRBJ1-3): ETGVTQSPTHLIKTRGQQVTLRCSSQSGHNTVSWYQQALGQGPQFIFQYYREEENGRGNFPPRFSGLQFPNYSSELNVNALELDDSALYLCASSYRGGSGNTIYFGEGSWLTVV.

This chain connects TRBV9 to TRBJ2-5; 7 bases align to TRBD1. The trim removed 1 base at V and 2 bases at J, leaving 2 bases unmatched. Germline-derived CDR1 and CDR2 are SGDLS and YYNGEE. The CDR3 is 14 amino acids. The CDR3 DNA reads TGTGCCAGCAGCGTACAGGGGGTACAAGAGACCCAGTACTTC. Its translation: CASSVQGVQETQYF.

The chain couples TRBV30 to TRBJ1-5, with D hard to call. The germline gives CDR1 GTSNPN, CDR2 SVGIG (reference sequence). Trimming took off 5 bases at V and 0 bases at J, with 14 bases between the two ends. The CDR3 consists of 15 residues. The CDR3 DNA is TGTGCCTGGTCCTCCGCGGGTCGTAGCAATCAGCCCCAGCATTTT. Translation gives CAWSSAGRSNQPQHF. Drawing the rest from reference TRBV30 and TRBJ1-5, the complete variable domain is SQTIHQWPATLVQPVGSPLSLECTVEGTSNPNLYWYRQAAGRGLQLLFYSVGIGQISSEVPQNLSASRPQDRQFILSSKKLLLSDSGFYLCAWSSAGRSNQPQHFGDGTRLSIL.

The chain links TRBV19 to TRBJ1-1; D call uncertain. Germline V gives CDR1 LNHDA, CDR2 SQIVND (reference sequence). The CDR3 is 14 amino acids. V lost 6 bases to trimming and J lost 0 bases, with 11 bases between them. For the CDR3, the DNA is TGTGCCAGTAGCCCCCGGAGGCTGAACACTGAAGCTTTCTTT. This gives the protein CASSPRRLNTEAFF.

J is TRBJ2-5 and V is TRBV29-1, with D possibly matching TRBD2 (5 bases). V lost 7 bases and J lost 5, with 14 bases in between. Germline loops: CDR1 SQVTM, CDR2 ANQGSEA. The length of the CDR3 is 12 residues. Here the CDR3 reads CSADTRGETQYF. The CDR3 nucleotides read TGCAGCGCTGACACCCGCGGGGAGACCCAGTACTTC.

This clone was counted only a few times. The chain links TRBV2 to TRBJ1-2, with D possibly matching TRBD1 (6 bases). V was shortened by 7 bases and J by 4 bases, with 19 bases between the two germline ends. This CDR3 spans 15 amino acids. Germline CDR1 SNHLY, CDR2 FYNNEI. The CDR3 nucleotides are TGTGCCAGCAACCGACAGGCCCCCACACTCTATGGCTACACCTTC. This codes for CASNRQAPTLYGYTF.

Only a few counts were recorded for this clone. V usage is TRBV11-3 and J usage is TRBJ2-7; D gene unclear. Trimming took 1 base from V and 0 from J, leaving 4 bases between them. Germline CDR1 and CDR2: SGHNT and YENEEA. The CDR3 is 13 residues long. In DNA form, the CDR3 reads TGTGCCAGCAGCTTAGGTACCTCCTACGAGCAGTACTTC. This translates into CASSLGTSYEQYF.

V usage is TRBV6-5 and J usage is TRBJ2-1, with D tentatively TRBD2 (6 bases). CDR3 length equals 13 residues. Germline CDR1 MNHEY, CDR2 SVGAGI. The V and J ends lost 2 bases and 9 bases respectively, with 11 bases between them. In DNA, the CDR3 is TGTGCCAGCAGTTACGTGGGGGGTGCTGAGCAGTTCTTC. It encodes CASSYVGGAEQFF.

The CDR3 sequence is CASSQVGSNSPLHF. CDR3 DNA: TGCGCCAGCAGCCAGGTAGGATCTAATTCACCCCTCCACTTT. The chain links TRBV4-3 to TRBJ1-6; D is unresolved. Trimming removed 3 bases from V and 6 bases from J, with 9 bases in between. Per germline, CDR1 LGHNA and CDR2 YSLEER. This CDR3 is built from 14 residues.

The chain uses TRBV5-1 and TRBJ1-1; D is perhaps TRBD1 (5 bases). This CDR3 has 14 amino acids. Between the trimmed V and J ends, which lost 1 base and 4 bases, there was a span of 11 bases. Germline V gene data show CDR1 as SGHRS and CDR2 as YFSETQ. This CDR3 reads CASSLSSGGTEAFF. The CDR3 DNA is TGCGCCAGCAGCTTGTCCTCTGGGGGCACTGAAGCTTTCTTT.

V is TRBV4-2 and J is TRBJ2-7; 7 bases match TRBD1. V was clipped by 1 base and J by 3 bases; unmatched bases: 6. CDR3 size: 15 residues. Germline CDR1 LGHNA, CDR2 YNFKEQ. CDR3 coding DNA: TGTGCCAGCAGCCAAGGGGAACAGGGGCTCTACGAGCAGTACTTC. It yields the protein CASSQGEQGLYEQYF.

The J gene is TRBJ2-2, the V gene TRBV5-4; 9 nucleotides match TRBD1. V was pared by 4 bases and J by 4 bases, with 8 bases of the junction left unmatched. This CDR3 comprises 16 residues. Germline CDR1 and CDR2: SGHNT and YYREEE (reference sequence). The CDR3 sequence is CASSPLGQGVTGELFF. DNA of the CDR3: TGTGCCAGCAGCCCGCTGGGACAGGGAGTCACCGGGGAGCTGTTTTTT.

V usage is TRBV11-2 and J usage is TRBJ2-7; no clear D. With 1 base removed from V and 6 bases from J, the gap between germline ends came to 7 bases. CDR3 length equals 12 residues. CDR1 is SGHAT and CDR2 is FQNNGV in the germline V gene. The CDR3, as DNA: TGTGCCAGCAGCTTAGGGGTACGCGAGCAGTACTTC. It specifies CASSLGVREQYF.

CDR3 protein: CASSQIRTPMNTEAFF. Here the CDR3 DNA reads TGTGCCAGCAGCCAAATCCGAACCCCTATGAACACTGAAGCTTTCTTT. This chain uses TRBV13 with TRBJ1-1; D is ambiguous. Germline lookup yields CDR1 PRHDT and CDR2 FYEKMQ (reference sequence). The CDR3 has 16 residues. V shed 5 bases and J shed 0 bases, with 16 bases lying between them.

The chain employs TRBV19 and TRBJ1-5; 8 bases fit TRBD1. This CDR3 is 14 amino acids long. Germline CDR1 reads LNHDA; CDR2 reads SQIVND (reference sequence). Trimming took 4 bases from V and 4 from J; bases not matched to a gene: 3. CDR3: CASSTNRGNQPQHF. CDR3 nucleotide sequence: TGTGCCAGTAGTACTAACAGGGGGAATCAGCCCCAGCATTTT.

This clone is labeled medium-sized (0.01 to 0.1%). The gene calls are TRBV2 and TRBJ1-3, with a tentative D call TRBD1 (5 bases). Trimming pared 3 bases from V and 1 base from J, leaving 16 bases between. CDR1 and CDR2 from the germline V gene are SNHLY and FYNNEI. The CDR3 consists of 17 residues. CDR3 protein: CASSDGGRRASGNTIYF. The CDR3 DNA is TGTGCCAGCAGTGATGGGGGACGGAGGGCTTCTGGAAACACCATATATTTT.

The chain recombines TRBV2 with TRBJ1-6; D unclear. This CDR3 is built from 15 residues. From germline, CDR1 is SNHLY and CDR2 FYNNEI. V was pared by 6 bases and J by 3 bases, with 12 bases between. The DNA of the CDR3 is TGTGCCAGCAGGCCTCGGGGTCTCTATAATTCACCCCTCCACTTT. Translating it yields CASRPRGLYNSPLHF.

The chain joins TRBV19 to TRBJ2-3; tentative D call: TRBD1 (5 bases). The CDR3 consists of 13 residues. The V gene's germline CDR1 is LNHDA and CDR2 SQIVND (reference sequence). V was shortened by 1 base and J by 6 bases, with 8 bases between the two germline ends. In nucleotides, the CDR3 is TGTGCCAGTAGTATAGCCAAGGGGGATACGCAGTATTTT. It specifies CASSIAKGDTQYF.

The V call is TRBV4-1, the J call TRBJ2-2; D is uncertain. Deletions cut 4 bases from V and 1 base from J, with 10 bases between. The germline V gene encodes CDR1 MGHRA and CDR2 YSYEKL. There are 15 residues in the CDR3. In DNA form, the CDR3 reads TGCGCCAGCAGCCCGCAGCACATGAACACCGGGGAGCTGTTTTTT. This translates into CASSPQHMNTGELFF.

This chain's CDR3 is CASSLTPAGGLETQYF. The CDR3 coding sequence is TGTGCCAGCAGCTTGACCCCAGCGGGGGGGCTGGAGACCCAGTACTTC. The V gene is TRBV5-8, the J gene TRBJ2-5; 10 nucleotides align to TRBD2. Trimming cost V 1 base and J 5 bases; bases outside gene matches: 8. The CDR3 is 16 amino acids. Germline V gene data show CDR1 as SGHTS and CDR2 as YDEGEE. Variable domain in full (rest from reference TRBV5-8 and TRBJ2-5): EAGVTQSPTHLIKTRGQQATLRCSPISGHTSVYWYQQALGLGLQFLLWYDEGEERNRGNFPPRFSGRQFPNYSSELNVNALELEDSALYLCASSLTPAGGLETQYFGPGTRLLVL.

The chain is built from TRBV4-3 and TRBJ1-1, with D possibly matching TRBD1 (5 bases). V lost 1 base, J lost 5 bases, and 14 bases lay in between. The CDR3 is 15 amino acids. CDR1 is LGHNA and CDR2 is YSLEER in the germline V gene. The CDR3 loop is CASSQGAGMMTEAFF. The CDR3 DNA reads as TGCGCCAGCAGCCAAGGGGCAGGGATGATGACTGAAGCTTTCTTT.